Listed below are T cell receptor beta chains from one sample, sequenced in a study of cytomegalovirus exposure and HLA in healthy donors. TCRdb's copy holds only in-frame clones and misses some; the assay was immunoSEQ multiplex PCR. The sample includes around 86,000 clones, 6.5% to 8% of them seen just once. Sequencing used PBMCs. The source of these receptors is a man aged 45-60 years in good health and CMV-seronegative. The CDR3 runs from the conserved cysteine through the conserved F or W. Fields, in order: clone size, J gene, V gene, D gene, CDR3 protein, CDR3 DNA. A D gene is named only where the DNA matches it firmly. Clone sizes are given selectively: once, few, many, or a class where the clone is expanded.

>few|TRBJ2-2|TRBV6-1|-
CASSETGNGELFF
TGTGCCAGCAGTGAAACAGGGAACGGGGAGCTGTTTTTT
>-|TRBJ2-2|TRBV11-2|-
CASSLYRAKTGELFF
TGTGCCAGCAGCTTGTACAGGGCGAAGACCGGGGAGCTGTTTTTT
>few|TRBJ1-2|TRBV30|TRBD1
CAWSTGTDLGYTF
TGTGCCTGGAGTACCGGGACAGATCTCGGCTACACCTTC
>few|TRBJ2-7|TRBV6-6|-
CASSYTGTTSYEQYF
TGTGCCAGCAGTTACACCGGGACAACTTCCTACGAGCAGTACTTC
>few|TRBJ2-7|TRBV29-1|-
CSVAPGTTAYEQYF
TGCAGCGTTGCCCCCGGGACAACAGCCTACGAGCAGTACTTC
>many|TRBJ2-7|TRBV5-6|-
CASSKDNYEQYF
TGTGCCAGCAGCAAGGACAACTACGAGCAGTACTTC
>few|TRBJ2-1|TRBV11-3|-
CASSLISGDEQFF
TGTGCCAGCAGCCTTATTAGCGGCGATGAGCAGTTCTTC
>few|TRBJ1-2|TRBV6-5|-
CASSRRGIYGYTF
TGTGCCAGCAGCCGAAGGGGGATCTATGGCTACACCTTC
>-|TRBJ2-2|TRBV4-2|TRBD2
CASSQDRGRGSGELFF
TGTGCCAGCAGCCAAGATCGGGGGAGGGGTTCCGGGGAGCTGTTTTTT
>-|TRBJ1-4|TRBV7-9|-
CASSLGAIDEKLFF
TGTGCCAGCAGCTTAGGGGCCATAGATGAAAAACTGTTTTTT
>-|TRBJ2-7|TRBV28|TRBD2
CASRLAGHEQYF
TGTGCCAGCAGGCTAGCGGGGCACGAGCAGTACTTC